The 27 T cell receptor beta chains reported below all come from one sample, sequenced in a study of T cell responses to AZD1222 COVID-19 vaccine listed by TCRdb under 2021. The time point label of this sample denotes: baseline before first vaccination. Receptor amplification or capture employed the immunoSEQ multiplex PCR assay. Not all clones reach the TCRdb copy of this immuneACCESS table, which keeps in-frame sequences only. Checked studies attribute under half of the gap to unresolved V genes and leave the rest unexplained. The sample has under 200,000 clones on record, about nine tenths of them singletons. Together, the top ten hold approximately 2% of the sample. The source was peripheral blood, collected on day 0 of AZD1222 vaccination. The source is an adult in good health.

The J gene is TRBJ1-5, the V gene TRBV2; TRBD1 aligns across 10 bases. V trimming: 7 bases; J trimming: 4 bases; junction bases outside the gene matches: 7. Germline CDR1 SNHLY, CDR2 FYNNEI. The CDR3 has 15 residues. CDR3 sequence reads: CASTGAGQGNQPQHF. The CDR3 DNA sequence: TGTGCCAGCACTGGGGCGGGACAGGGGAATCAGCCCCAGCATTTT. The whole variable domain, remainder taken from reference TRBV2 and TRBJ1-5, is EPEVTQTPSHQVTQMGQEVILRCVPISNHLYFYWYRQILGQKVEFLVSFYNNEISEKSEIFDDQFSVERPDGSNFTLKIRSTKLEDSAMYFCASTGAGQGNQPQHFGDGTRLSIL.

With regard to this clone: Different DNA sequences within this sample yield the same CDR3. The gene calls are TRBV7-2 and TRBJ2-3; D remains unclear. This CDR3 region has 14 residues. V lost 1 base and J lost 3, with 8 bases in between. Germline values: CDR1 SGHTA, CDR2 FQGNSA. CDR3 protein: CASSLGRRTDTQYF. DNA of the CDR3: TGTGCCAGCAGCTTAGGGCGGCGGACAGATACGCAGTATTTT.

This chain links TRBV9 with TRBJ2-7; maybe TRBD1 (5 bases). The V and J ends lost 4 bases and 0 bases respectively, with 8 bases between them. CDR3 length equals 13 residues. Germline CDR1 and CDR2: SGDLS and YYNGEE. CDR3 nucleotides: TGTGCCAGCAGCCAAGGGGCCTCCTACGAGCAGTACTTC. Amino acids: CASSQGASYEQYF.

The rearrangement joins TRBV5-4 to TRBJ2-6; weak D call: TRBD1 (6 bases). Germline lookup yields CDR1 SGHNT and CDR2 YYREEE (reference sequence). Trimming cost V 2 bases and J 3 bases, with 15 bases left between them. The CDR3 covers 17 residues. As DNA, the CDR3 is TGTGCCAGCAGCTTTGAGCCCTGGGGGCTTGGGGCCAACGTCCTGACTTTC. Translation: CASSFEPWGLGANVLTF.

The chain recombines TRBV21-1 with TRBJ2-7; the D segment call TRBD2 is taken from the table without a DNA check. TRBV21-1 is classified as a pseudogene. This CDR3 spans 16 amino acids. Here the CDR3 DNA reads TGTGCCAGCAGCAGGGCACTAGCGGGAGGGCTCTACGAGCAGTACTTC. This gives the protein CASSRALAGGLYEQYF.

The chain's CDR3 is CASSQDIPSGYGYTF. The CDR3 bases are TGTGCCAGCAGCCAAGATATTCCCTCCGGCTATGGCTACACCTTC. The genes are TRBV3-1 (or the pseudogene TRBV3-2) and TRBJ1-2; D unclear. The CDR3 is made up of 15 amino acids. Germline V gene sequence: CDR1 LGHDT, CDR2 YNNKEL (reference sequence). Trimming shortened V by 0 bases and J by 4 bases, and 12 bases separated the two germline ends.

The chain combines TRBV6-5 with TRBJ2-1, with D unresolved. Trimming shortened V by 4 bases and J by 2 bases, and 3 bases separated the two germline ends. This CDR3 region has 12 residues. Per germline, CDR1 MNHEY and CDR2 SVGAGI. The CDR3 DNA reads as TGTGCCAGCAGTTCTCCCTACAATGAGCAGTTCTTC. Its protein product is CASSSPYNEQFF.

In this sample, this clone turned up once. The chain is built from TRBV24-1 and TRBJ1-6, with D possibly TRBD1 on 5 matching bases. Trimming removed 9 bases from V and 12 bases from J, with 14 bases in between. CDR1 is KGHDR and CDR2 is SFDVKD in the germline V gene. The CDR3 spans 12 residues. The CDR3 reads CATRGTQVPLHF. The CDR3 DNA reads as TGTGCCACCCGGGGGACCCAGGTACCCCTCCACTTT.

The chain's CDR3 is CASSLVPPYGTGSRETQYF. The CDR3 DNA reads TGTGCCAGCAGCTTAGTTCCCCCGTACGGGACAGGAAGTAGAGAGACCCAGTACTTC. J is TRBJ2-5 and V is TRBV7-2; TRBD1 agrees at 8 bases. The V gene's germline CDR1 is SGHTA and CDR2 FQGNSA. J gave up 4 bases and V 1 base, and 17 bases lay outside the gene matches. The CDR3 totals 19 residues.

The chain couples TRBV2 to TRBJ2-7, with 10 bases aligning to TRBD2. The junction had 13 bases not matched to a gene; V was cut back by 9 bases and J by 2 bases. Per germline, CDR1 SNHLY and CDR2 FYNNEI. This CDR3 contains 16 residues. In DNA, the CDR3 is TGTGCCAGAGAGAGGTTGGGACTAGCGAGGACCTACGAGCAGTACTTC. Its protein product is CARERLGLARTYEQYF. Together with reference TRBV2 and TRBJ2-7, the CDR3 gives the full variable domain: EPEVTQTPSHQVTQMGQEVILRCVPISNHLYFYWYRQILGQKVEFLVSFYNNEISEKSEIFDDQFSVERPDGSNFTLKIRSTKLEDSAMYFCARERLGLARTYEQYFGPGTRLTVT.

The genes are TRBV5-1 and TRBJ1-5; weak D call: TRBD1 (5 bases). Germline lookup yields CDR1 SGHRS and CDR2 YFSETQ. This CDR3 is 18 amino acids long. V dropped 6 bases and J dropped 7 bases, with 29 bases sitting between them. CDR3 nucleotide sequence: TGCGCCAGCATTCGCGGACACCAGAGACCAGAACGGAGACAGCCCCAGCATTTT. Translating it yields CASIRGHQRPERRQPQHF. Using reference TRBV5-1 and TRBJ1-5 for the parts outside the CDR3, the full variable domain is KAGVTQTPRYLIKTRGQQVTLSCSPISGHRSVSWYQQTPGQGLQFLFEYFSETQRNKGNFPGRFSGRQFSNSRSEMNVSTLELGDSALYLCASIRGHQRPERRQPQHFGDGTRLSIL.

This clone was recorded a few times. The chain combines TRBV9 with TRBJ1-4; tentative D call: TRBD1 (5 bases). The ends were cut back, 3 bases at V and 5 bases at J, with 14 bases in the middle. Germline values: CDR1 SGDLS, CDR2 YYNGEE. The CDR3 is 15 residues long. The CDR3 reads CASSEGNVGNEKLFF. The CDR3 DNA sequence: TGTGCCAGCAGCGAGGGGAATGTCGGAAATGAAAAACTGTTTTTT.

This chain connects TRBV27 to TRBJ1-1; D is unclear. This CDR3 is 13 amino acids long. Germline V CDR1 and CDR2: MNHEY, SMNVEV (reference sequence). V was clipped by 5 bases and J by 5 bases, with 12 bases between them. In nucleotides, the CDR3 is TGTGCCAGCAGTATTGAGGGTGGAACTGAAGCTTTCTTT. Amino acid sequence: CASSIEGGTEAFF.

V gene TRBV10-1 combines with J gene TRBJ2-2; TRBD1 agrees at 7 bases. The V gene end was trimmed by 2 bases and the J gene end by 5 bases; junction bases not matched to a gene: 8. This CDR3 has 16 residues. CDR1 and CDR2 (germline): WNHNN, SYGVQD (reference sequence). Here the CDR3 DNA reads TGCGCCAGCAGTGAGCTCCGGGACAGTTCAACCGGGGAGCTGTTTTTT. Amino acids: CASSELRDSSTGELFF.

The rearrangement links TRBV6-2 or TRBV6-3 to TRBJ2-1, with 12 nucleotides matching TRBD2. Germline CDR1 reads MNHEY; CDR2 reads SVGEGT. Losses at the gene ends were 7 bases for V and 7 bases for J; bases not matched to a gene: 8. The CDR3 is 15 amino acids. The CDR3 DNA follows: TGTGCCAGCACCCCTAGCGGGGGGGCCTTTAATGAGCAGTTCTTC. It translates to CASTPSGGAFNEQFF.

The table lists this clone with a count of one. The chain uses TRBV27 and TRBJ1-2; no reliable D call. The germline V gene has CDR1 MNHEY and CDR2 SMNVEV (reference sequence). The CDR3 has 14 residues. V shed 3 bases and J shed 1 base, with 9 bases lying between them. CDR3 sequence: CASSFNPLNYGYTF. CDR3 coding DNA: TGTGCCAGCAGTTTCAACCCCCTTAACTATGGCTACACCTTC.

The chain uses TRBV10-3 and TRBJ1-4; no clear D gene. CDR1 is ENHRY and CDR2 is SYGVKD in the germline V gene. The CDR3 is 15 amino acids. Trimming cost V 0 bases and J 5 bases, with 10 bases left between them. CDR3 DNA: TGTGCCATCAGTGAGTCGATGAGGGAGAATGAAAAACTGTTTTTT. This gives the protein CAISESMRENEKLFF.

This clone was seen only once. CDR3 in DNA: TGTGCCAGCAGTTTATGGCAGGGACAGGGGCTTAATCAGCCCCAGCATTTT. Its translation: CASSLWQGQGLNQPQHF. The chain employs TRBV27 and TRBJ1-5; 10 positions match TRBD1. The CDR3 has 17 residues. The V and J ends lost 1 base and 4 bases, in that order; junction bases with no gene match: 7. Germline V gene data show CDR1 as MNHEY and CDR2 as SMNVEV (reference sequence).

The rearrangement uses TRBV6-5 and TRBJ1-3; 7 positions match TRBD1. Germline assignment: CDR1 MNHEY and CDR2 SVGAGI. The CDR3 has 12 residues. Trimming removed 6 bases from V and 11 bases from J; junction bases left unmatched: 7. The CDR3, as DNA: TGTGCCAGCAGACCCAGACAGGGTCCCATATATTTT. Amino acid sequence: CASRPRQGPIYF.

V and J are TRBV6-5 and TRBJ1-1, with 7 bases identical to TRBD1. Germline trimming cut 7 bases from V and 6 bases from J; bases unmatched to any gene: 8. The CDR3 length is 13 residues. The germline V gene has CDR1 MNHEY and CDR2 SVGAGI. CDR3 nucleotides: TGTGCCAGCACCCAGACAGGGTCGCCTGAAGCTTTCTTT. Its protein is CASTQTGSPEAFF.

Here the CDR3 reads CASSWERQTEAFF. The CDR3 nucleotides are TGTGCCAGCAGCTGGGAAAGACAGACAGAAGCTTTCTTT. The gene calls are TRBV5-6 and TRBJ1-1; the D gene is possibly TRBD1 (5 bases). Trimming took 3 bases from V and 8 from J, leaving 14 bases between them. The CDR3 sequence is 13 residues long. Germline assignment: CDR1 SGHDT and CDR2 YYEEEE.

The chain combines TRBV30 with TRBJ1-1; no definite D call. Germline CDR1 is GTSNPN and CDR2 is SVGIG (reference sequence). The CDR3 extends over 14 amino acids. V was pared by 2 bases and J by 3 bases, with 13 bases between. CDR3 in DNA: TGTGCCTGGAGTACCTCCGGACGGTACACTGAAGCTTTCTTT. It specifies CAWSTSGRYTEAFF.

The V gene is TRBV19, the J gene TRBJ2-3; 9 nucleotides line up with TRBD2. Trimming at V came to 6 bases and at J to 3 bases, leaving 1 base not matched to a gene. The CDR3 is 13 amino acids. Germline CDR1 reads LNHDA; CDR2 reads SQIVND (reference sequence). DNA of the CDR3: TGTGCCAGTAGGCGGGGGGGAACAGATACGCAGTATTTT. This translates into CASRRGGTDTQYF.

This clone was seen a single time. CDR3 protein: CASSSGTVYGYTF. CDR3 coding DNA: TGTGCCAGCAGCTCAGGGACGGTCTATGGCTACACCTTC. V gene TRBV7-2 combines with J gene TRBJ1-2; possible D gene TRBD1, 5 bases. Germline-derived CDR1 and CDR2 are SGHTA and FQGNSA. The CDR3 covers 13 residues. V lost 4 bases and J lost 4, with 10 bases in between.

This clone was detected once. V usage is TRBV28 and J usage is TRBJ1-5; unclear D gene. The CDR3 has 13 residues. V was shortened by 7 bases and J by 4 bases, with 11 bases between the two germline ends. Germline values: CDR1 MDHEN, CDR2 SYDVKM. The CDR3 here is CASIPRVNQPQHF. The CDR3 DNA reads TGTGCCAGCATACCCCGGGTAAATCAGCCCCAGCATTTT.

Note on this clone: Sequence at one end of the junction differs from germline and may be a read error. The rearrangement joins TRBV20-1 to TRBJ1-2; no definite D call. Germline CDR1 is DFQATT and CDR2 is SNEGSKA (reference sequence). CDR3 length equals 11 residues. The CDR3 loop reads CSARVFEGYTF. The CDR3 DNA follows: TGCAGTGCCAGAGTATTCGAGGGCTACACCTTC.

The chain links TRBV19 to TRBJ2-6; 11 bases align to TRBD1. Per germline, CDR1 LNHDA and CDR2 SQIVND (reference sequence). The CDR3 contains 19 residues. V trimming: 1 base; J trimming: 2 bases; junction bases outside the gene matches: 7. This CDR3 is CASSIGGQGGPAGANVLTF. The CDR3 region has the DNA TGTGCCAGTAGTATAGGGGGACAGGGGGGCCCGGCTGGGGCCAACGTCCTGACTTTC.